The 8 T cell receptor beta chains given below trace back to one sample, sequenced in a study of T cells in Graves' hyperthyroidism and ophthalmopathy. TCR beta CDR3 region amplification was performed from RNA transcripts. The TCR CDR3 first-round RT-PCR relied on the HTBI primer set. TCRdb re-called the multiplex PCR reads with MiXCR, one entry per CDR3 protein. This sample has more than 500,000 distinct CDR3 sequences, with 46% found just once. Material: peripheral blood or thyroid tissue (not recorded which). These receptors came from an adult woman with Graves' disease, either hyperthyroidism or ophthalmopathy (not recorded which).

V usage is TRBV24-1 and J usage is TRBJ1-1; D call uncertain. The length of the CDR3 is 12 residues. V lost 2 bases, J lost 7 bases, and 7 bases lay in between. Germline V gives CDR1 KGHDR, CDR2 SFDVKD. The CDR3 nucleotides are TGTGCCACCAGTGATTATGGTATTGAAGCTTTCTTT. It specifies CATSDYGIEAFF.

The chain uses TRBV13 and TRBJ1-5; 10 bases are shared with TRBD1. J lost 7 bases, V lost 5 bases, and 8 bases had no gene match. Germline V lookup: CDR1 PRHDT, CDR2 FYEKMQ (reference sequence). The CDR3 has 15 residues. The CDR3 sequence is CASSGSRDRGQPQHF. Here the CDR3 DNA reads TGTGCCAGCAGCGGATCCCGGGACAGGGGCCAGCCCCAGCATTTT.

The sample holds many counts of this clonotype. The CDR3 DNA sequence: TGTGCCAGCAGTGATTCGACATCGACTAACACCATATATTTT. Translating gives CASSDSTSTNTIYF. V is TRBV2 and J is TRBJ1-3; unclear D gene. The V end was cut by 3 bases, the J end by 7 bases, with 13 bases between. Germline V gives CDR1 SNHLY, CDR2 FYNNEI. The CDR3 is 14 amino acids.

The chain recombines TRBV7-2 with TRBJ1-3, with unresolved D. Per the germline V gene, CDR1 is SGHTA and CDR2 is FQGNSA. The CDR3 runs 16 residues. V was pared by 4 bases and J by 4 bases, with 17 bases between. In DNA, the CDR3 is TGTGCCAGCAGCTCCTCTCTGGCCCCGGGCGGAAACACCATATATTTT. It codes for CASSSSLAPGGNTIYF.

This clonotype came up many times. The V gene is TRBV6-1, the J gene TRBJ1-5; D is uncertain. Between the trimmed V and J ends, which lost 6 bases and 4 bases, there was a span of 7 bases. Germline V CDR1 and CDR2: MNHNS, SASEGT. The CDR3 consists of 12 residues. CDR3 DNA sequence: TGTGCCAGCAGGGGATGGAATCAGCCCCAGCATTTT. It specifies CASRGWNQPQHF.

Only a few counts were recorded for this clonotype. V usage is TRBV15 and J usage is TRBJ2-5, with D hard to call. Trimming removed 1 base from V and 5 bases from J, with 5 bases in between. This CDR3 is 12 amino acids long. CDR1 and CDR2 from the germline V gene are LNHNV and YYDKDF (reference sequence). The CDR3 DNA sequence: TGTGCCACCAGCAGAGTGAGGGAGACCCAGTACTTC. Protein product: CATSRVRETQYF.

This chain links TRBV10-3 with TRBJ2-7; D remains unclear. V was pared by 2 bases and J by 3 bases, with 8 bases between. Germline V gene lookup returns CDR1 ENHRY and CDR2 SYGVKD. CDR3 length equals 13 residues. This CDR3 reads CAISEGPDYEQYF. CDR3 nucleotide sequence: TGTGCCATCAGTGAGGGTCCAGACTACGAGCAGTACTTC.

Worth noting for this clonotype: This likely comes from a read error, as the CDR3 has no conserved phenylalanine or tryptophan at its end. The DNA is omitted, as the CDR3 cannot be located on it reliably, and the CDR3 follows TCRdb's listing. The genes are TRBV7-8 and TRBJ2-7. A total of 11 residues make up the CDR3, ends included. CDR1 SGHVS and CDR2 FQNEAQ come from the germline V gene. CDR3 residues: CASSLVLGQNT.